This paragraph reports one T cell receptor (beta chain). The data were taken from a study of blood T cell repertoires in COVID-19. Overall study: Recovered participants had two consecutive negative NP/OP PCR tests, healthcare professional clearance, or symptom resolution. Samples representing acute and convalescent COVID-19 were sourced from the United States, Italy and Spain. PBMCs, B-cell-depleted T cells, or T cells were the source of the cDNA or gDNA that made up the material.

Participants came from some 23 US areas, aged about 18 to 100 years. CDR3 length: 17 residues. The V gene end was trimmed by 6 bases and the J gene end by 4 bases; junction bases not matched to a gene: 15. Germline lookup yields CDR1 MDHEN and CDR2 SYDVKM. The repertoire was sequenced with immunoSEQ multiplex PCR; TCRdb's copy has only in-frame clones and lacks some. The sample has approximately 360,000 clones; more than 70% are singletons. The chain has TRBV28 and TRBJ2-1, with TRBD1 identical over 7 bases. This clonotype was sampled from a man between 35 and 55 years old in a cohort exposed to, infected with or recovered from COVID-19 (not recorded which). What was sequenced was PBMCs or T cells enriched from blood (not recorded which). This CDR3 reads CASSPKLVGQLYNEQFF. The CDR3, as DNA: TGTGCCAGCAGCCCTAAGTTGGTGGGACAGCTGTACAATGAGCAGTTCTTC.